These 8 T cell receptor beta chains came from one sample sequenced in a study of patients and donors after allogeneic stem cell transplantation. TCRdb itself ran the RT-PCR reads through MiXCR, one entry per CDR3 protein. The sample records approximately 200,000 distinct CDR3 sequences, approximately 14% being singletons. Material for sequencing was blood, either unsorted or a sorted T cell fraction (not recorded which). These TCRs come from a human donor who was either an allogeneic HSCT recipient or a stem cell or donor lymphocyte infusion donor (not recorded which). It is not recorded whose cells these are; they may come from a transplant donor.

This clonotype turned up a few times. The V and J genes are TRBV7-8 and TRBJ2-3; TRBD1 might be the D (5 bases). The V end was cut by 4 bases, the J end by 2 bases, with 10 bases between. This CDR3 has 14 amino acids. Germline V lookup: CDR1 SGHVS, CDR2 FQNEAQ. In DNA form, the CDR3 reads TGTGCCAGCAGCTCCAGGACAAACACAGATACGCAGTATTTT. This codes for CASSSRTNTDTQYF.

This clonotype was observed at least ten times. This chain links TRBV5-6 with TRBJ2-7; D might be TRBD2 (6 bases). CDR3 length equals 14 residues. Trimming removed 0 bases at V and 11 bases at J, with 18 bases between. Germline CDR1 and CDR2: SGHDT and YYEEEE. CDR3 amino acids: CASSLGVSGVREYF. CDR3 coding DNA: TGTGCCAGCAGCTTGGGGGTGTCGGGGGTACGGGAGTACTTC.

The genes are TRBV5-4 and TRBJ1-2, with 8 bases that match TRBD1. The junction had 8 bases not matched to a gene; V was cut back by 4 bases and J by 6 bases. CDR1 and CDR2 from the germline V gene are SGHNT and YYREEE (reference sequence). This CDR3 is 14 amino acids long. The CDR3: CASSGRGRGNGYTF. CDR3 DNA: TGTGCCAGCAGCGGCAGGGGGCGCGGGAATGGCTACACCTTC.

This clonotype was detected many times. This chain connects TRBV4-2 to TRBJ2-7; D could derive from TRBD1 or TRBD2 (6 bases each). The CDR3 length is 17 residues. CDR1 LGHNA and CDR2 YNFKEQ come from the germline V gene. Trimming took off 0 bases at V and 0 bases at J, with 15 bases between the two ends. CDR3 bases: TGTGCCAGCAGCCAAGAGTTGGGGGGACAAAGCTCCTACGAGCAGTACTTC. Translated, it gives CASSQELGGQSSYEQYF.

The rearrangement uses TRBV29-1 and TRBJ2-3, with a tentative D call TRBD1 (5 bases). Germline CDR1 SQVTM, CDR2 ANQGSEA. V shed 2 bases and J shed 4 bases, with 16 bases lying between them. The CDR3 is 15 residues long. The CDR3 sequence is CSVENQGETADTQYF. In DNA form, the CDR3 reads TGCAGCGTTGAAAACCAGGGTGAGACGGCAGATACGCAGTATTTT.

This chain links TRBV27 with TRBJ2-7, with D possibly matching TRBD2 (5 bases). The V and J ends lost 5 bases and 6 bases respectively, with 11 bases between them. The CDR3 runs 12 residues. The V gene's germline CDR1 is MNHEY and CDR2 SMNVEV (reference sequence). The CDR3 region is CASSPLGFEQYF. The CDR3 DNA follows: TGTGCCAGCAGTCCACTAGGGTTCGAGCAGTACTTC.

This clonotype was seen a few times. The CDR3 coding sequence is TGTGCCAGCAGCGTAATTGACAACACTGAAGCTTTCTTT. As protein: CASSVIDNTEAFF. This sequence joins TRBV9 and TRBJ1-1; D is uncertain. CDR3 length: 13 amino acids. V was cut by 1 base and J by 2 bases, with 6 bases left in between. Looked up from germline, CDR1 is SGDLS and CDR2 is YYNGEE.

This clonotype was recorded a few times. The chain combines TRBV5-5 with TRBJ1-2; D possibly corresponds to TRBD1 (5 bases). The CDR3 has 13 residues. Germline CDR1 reads SGHKS; CDR2 reads YYEKEE (reference sequence). V was cut by 4 bases and J by 4 bases, with 11 bases left in between. The CDR3 DNA sequence: TGTGCCAGCAGCAGGGACGGAGGCTATGGCTACACCTTC. Its protein is CASSRDGGYGYTF.